Following are 16 T cell receptor beta chains from one sample sequenced in a study of T cell changes during pregnancy in multiple sclerosis. Assay: immunoSEQ multiplex PCR; the TCRdb copy retains only in-frame clones and omits some. The sample gives around 30,000 clones, roughly 89% of which show up once; 3% to 4% is in the top ten. The source was CD8+ T cells from peripheral blood mononuclear cells, collected in the third trimester of pregnancy. These receptors all stem from a female donor with multiple sclerosis, enrolled in a pregnancy study.

The chain uses TRBV4-2 and TRBJ1-1; possible D gene TRBD1, 6 bases. Germline V gene sequence: CDR1 LGHNA, CDR2 YNFKEQ. V was trimmed by 1 base and J by 5 bases, leaving 8 bases between them. The CDR3 is made up of 13 amino acids. CDR3: CASSQAGATEAFF. Here the CDR3 DNA reads TGTGCCAGCAGCCAAGCAGGGGCTACTGAAGCTTTCTTT.

Only one count was recorded for this clone. The DNA of the CDR3 is TGTGCCAGCAGTACAAGGGGAGGAGACACTGAAGCTTTCTTT. It translates to CASSTRGGDTEAFF. The chain recombines TRBV6-5 with TRBJ1-1; tentatively, D is TRBD1 (5 bases). The ends were cut back, 5 bases at V and 3 bases at J, with 13 bases in the middle. CDR1 and CDR2 (germline): MNHEY, SVGAGI. CDR3 length equals 14 residues.

This sequence joins TRBV5-1 and TRBJ1-1; TRBD1 matches at 9 bases. J was trimmed by 7 bases and V by 2 bases; bases with no gene match: 9. The CDR3 totals 15 residues. In germline, CDR1 is SGHRS, CDR2 YFSETQ. CDR3 region: CASSLTQGATLEAFF. The DNA for the CDR3 is TGCGCCAGCAGCTTAACACAGGGGGCTACCCTTGAAGCTTTCTTT.

The genes are TRBV6-6 and TRBJ1-4; D remains ambiguous. The CDR3 runs to 16 residues. Looked up from germline, CDR1 is MNHNY and CDR2 is SVGAGI (reference sequence). The V and J ends lost 2 bases and 5 bases respectively, with 15 bases between them. The CDR3, as DNA: TGTGCCAGCAGTTACCCATTCCAGTCAGGAAATGAAAAACTGTTTTTT. It yields the protein CASSYPFQSGNEKLFF.

The J gene is TRBJ1-2, the V gene TRBV9; no clear D. V lost 0 bases, J lost 5 bases, and 5 bases lay in between. The length of the CDR3 is 12 residues. Germline values: CDR1 SGDLS, CDR2 YYNGEE. The CDR3 sequence is CASSVGGYGYTF. The CDR3 DNA reads TGTGCCAGCAGCGTAGGAGGGTATGGCTACACCTTC. Full variable domain (rest looked up from reference TRBV9 and TRBJ1-2): DSGVTQTPKHLITATGQRVTLRCSPRSGDLSVYWYQQSLDQGLQFLIQYYNGEERAKGNILERFSAQQFPDLHSELNLSSLELGDSALYFCASSVGGYGYTFGSGTRLTVV.

This clone appeared a few times. The chain combines TRBV7-9 with TRBJ1-2; TRBD1 is a possible D gene (5 bases). Trimming cost V 6 bases and J 0 bases, with 14 bases left between them. Per germline, CDR1 SEHNR and CDR2 FQNEAQ (reference sequence). The length of the CDR3 is 15 residues. The CDR3 here is CASRTQDSPNYGYTF. CDR3 DNA: TGTGCCAGCAGAACACAGGATTCGCCTAACTATGGCTACACCTTC.

The CDR3 coding sequence is TGTGCCACCAGCAGAGTCGGGACAGGGGGTCCTCGACAGCCCCAGCATTTT. This codes for CATSRVGTGGPRQPQHF. The chain couples TRBV15 to TRBJ1-5, with 11 bases matching TRBD1. This CDR3 is 17 amino acids long. V lost 1 base to trimming and J lost 7 bases; unmatched junction nucleotides: 9. Germline CDR1 is LNHNV and CDR2 is YYDKDF (reference sequence).

This rearrangement joins TRBV27 to TRBJ1-1; D remains ambiguous. Trimming cost V 7 bases and J 0 bases, with 12 bases left between them. Looked up from germline, CDR1 is MNHEY and CDR2 is SMNVEV (reference sequence). CDR3 length: 14 residues. The CDR3 spells CASNVRDMNTEAFF. CDR3 nucleotide sequence: TGTGCCAGCAATGTACGGGATATGAACACTGAAGCTTTCTTT.

This sequence joins TRBV6-5 and TRBJ2-1, with D unresolved. The CDR3 totals 14 residues. V lost 0 bases, J lost 0 bases, and 3 bases lay in between. The germline V gene encodes CDR1 MNHEY and CDR2 SVGAGI. As DNA, the CDR3 is TGTGCCAGCAGTTACTCCAGCTCCTACAATGAGCAGTTCTTC. Protein sequence: CASSYSSSYNEQFF.

The chain joins TRBV13 to TRBJ2-7; TRBD1 is a possible D gene (6 bases). The CDR3 length is 15 residues. From germline, CDR1 is PRHDT and CDR2 FYEKMQ (reference sequence). V lost 0 bases and J lost 1, with 10 bases in between. DNA for the CDR3: TGTGCCAGCAGCTTAGGGACAGGCCCATCCTACGAGCAGTACTTC. It encodes CASSLGTGPSYEQYF.

The chain has TRBV10-3 and TRBJ2-5; 15 nucleotides line up with TRBD2. Trimming at V came to 9 bases and at J to 2 bases, leaving 16 bases not matched to a gene. The germline V gene has CDR1 ENHRY and CDR2 SYGVKD. The CDR3 covers 19 residues. CDR3 in DNA: TGTGCCATACCCTTGGGACTAGCGGGGGGCCCCTGGGAACAAGAGACCCAGTACTTC. Translated: CAIPLGLAGGPWEQETQYF.

A single count supports this clone. The chain carries TRBV6-5 and TRBJ2-1; 10 bases align to TRBD2. The trim removed 5 bases at V and 6 bases at J, leaving 7 bases unmatched. Germline CDR1 and CDR2: MNHEY and SVGAGI. The CDR3 has 15 amino acids. This CDR3 reads CASSASGGAVNEQFF. CDR3 DNA sequence: TGTGCCAGCAGTGCGAGCGGGGGGGCCGTCAATGAGCAGTTCTTC.

The chain combines TRBV9 with TRBJ2-3; 11 bases line up with TRBD2. Per germline, CDR1 SGDLS and CDR2 YYNGEE. The CDR3 covers 15 residues. The V segment lost 6 bases and the J segment 0 bases; nucleotides outside the gene matches: 3. The CDR3 bases are TGTGCCAGCACTAGCGGGGGGCCTAGCACAGATACGCAGTATTTT. Translating it yields CASTSGGPSTDTQYF. Full variable domain (outside the CDR3, taken from reference TRBV9 and TRBJ2-3): DSGVTQTPKHLITATGQRVTLRCSPRSGDLSVYWYQQSLDQGLQFLIQYYNGEERAKGNILERFSAQQFPDLHSELNLSSLELGDSALYFCASTSGGPSTDTQYFGPGTRLTVL.

The V gene is TRBV27, the J gene TRBJ2-7, with TRBD2 identical over 12 bases. The J segment lost 2 bases and the V segment lost 4 bases, leaving 3 bases of the junction unmatched. The CDR3 runs to 15 residues. Looked up from germline, CDR1 is MNHEY and CDR2 is SMNVEV (reference sequence). In DNA, the CDR3 is TGTGCCAGCAGTTCCCGGACTAGCGGGGCCTACGAGCAGTACTTC. Protein product: CASSSRTSGAYEQYF.

Only a few counts were recorded for this clone. The V and J genes are TRBV7-9 and TRBJ1-1; TRBD1 is a possible D gene (5 bases). The CDR3 has 13 residues. Germline-derived CDR1 and CDR2 are SEHNR and FQNEAQ (reference sequence). The V end was cut by 5 bases, the J end by 4 bases, with 11 bases between. This CDR3 is CASSVGGFTEAFF. The DNA for the CDR3 is TGTGCCAGCAGCGTGGGGGGGTTCACTGAAGCTTTCTTT.

The chain is built from TRBV9 and TRBJ2-3, with 10 bases lining up with TRBD1. V trimming: 1 base; J trimming: 6 bases; junction bases outside the gene matches: 14. Germline lookup yields CDR1 SGDLS and CDR2 YYNGEE. The CDR3 runs 18 residues. The CDR3 bases are TGTGCCAGCAGCGTAAGATGGCAATTGGGACAGGGGTCCGATACGCAGTATTTT. Translating it yields CASSVRWQLGQGSDTQYF.